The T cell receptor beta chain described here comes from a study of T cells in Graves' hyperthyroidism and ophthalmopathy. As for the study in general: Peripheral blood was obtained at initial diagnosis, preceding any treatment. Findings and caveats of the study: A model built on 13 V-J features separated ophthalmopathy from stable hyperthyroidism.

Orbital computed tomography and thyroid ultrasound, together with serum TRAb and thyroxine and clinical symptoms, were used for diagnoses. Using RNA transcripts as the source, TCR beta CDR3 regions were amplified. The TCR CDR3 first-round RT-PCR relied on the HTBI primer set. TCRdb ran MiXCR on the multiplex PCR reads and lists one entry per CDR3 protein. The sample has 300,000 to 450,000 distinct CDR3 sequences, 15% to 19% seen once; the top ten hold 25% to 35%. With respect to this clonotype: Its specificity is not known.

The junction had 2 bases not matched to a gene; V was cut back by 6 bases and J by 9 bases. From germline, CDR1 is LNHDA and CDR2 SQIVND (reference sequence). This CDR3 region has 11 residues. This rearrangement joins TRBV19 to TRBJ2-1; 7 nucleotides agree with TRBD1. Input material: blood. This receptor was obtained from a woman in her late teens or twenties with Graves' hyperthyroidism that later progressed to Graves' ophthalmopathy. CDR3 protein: CASRQGSEQFF. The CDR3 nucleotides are TGTGCCAGTAGACAGGGGTCTGAGCAGTTCTTC.